This T cell receptor beta chain was profiled in a study of PD-L1 blockade in urothelial cancer. At the level of the study: At 3 weeks (second dose) and 6 weeks after starting treatment, blood was analyzed. General study points: More expansion of tumor-associated blood clones, seen at 3 weeks, marked durable-benefit patients.

The data were produced by immunoSEQ multiplex PCR, yet TCRdb's version contains in-frame clones alone and is incomplete. This sample has around 70,000 clones; 84% occur once, and the top ten carry about 8.6%. CDR3 length: 13 amino acids. V lost 1 base, J lost 2 bases, and 5 bases lay in between. CDR1 is MGHRA and CDR2 is YSYEKL in the germline V gene. For this clone: Its antigen is still unknown.

Described time point: pretreatment peripheral blood. Pretreatment and on-treatment blood mononuclear cell samples were taken, totaling between 1 and 8 time points per patient. This chain connects TRBV4-1 to TRBJ1-1; D not resolved. This receptor was taken from a woman aged 70 to 79 with urothelial cancer. This specimen consisted of PBMCs, obtained around atezolizumab (anti-PD-L1) treatment. The CDR3 here is CASSQVANTEAFF. DNA of the CDR3: TGCGCCAGCAGCCAAGTAGCAAACACTGAAGCTTTCTTT.